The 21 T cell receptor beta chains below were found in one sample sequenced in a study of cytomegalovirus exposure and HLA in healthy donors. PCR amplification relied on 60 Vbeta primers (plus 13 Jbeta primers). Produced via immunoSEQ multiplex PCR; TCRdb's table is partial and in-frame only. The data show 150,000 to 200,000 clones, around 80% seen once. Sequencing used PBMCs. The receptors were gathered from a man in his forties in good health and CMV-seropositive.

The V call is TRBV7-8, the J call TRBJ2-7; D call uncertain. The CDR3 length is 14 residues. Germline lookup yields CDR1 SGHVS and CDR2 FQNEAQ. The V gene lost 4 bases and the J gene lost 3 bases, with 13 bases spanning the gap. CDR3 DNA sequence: TGTGCCAGCAGCTCCTCCCGGGTTTTCTACGAGCAGTACTTC. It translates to CASSSSRVFYEQYF.

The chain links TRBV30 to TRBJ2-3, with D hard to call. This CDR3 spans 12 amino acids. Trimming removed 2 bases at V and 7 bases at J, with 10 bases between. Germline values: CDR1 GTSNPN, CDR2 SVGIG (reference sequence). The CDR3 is CAWSPTEHTQYF. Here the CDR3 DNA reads TGTGCCTGGAGTCCCACAGAACATACGCAGTATTTT.

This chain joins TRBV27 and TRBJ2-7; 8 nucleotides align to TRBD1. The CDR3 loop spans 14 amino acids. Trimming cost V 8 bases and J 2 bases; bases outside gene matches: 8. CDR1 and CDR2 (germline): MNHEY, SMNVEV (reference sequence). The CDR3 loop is CASRRGTGAYEQYF. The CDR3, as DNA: TGTGCCAGCCGGAGAGGGACAGGCGCCTACGAGCAGTACTTC.

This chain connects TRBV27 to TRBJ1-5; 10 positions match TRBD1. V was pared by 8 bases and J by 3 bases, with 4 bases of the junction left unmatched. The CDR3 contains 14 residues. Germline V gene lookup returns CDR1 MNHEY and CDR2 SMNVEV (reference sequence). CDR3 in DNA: TGTGCCAGCGGCGACAGGGGGCACAATCAGCCCCAGCATTTT. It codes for CASGDRGHNQPQHF.

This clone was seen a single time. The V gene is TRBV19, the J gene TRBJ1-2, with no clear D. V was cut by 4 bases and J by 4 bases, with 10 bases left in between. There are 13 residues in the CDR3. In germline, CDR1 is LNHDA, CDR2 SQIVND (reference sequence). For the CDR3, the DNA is TGTGCCAGTAGTAGGGAGCCTATCTATGGCTACACCTTC. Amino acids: CASSREPIYGYTF.

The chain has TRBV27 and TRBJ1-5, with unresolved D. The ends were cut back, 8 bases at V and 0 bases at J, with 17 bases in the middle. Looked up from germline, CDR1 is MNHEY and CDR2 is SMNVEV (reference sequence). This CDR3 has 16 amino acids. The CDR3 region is CASHHTGGYSNQPQHF. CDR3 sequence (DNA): TGTGCCAGCCACCACACCGGCGGGTATAGCAATCAGCCCCAGCATTTT.

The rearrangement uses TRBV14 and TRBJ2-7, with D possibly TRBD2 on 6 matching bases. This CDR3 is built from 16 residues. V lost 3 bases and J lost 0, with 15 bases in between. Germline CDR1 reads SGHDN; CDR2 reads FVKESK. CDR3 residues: CASSQYRDLNSYEQYF. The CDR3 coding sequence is TGTGCCAGCAGCCAGTACCGGGACTTAAACTCCTACGAGCAGTACTTC.

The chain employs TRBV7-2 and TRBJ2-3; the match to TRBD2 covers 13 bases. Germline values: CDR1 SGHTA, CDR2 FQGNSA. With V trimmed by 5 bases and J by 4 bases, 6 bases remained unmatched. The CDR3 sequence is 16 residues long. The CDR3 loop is CASSPPTSGGSDTQYF. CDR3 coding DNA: TGTGCCAGCAGCCCCCCGACTAGCGGGGGGTCAGATACGCAGTATTTT. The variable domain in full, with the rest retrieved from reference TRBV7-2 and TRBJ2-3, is GAGVSQSPSNKVTEKGKDVELRCDPISGHTALYWYRQSLGQGLEFLIYFQGNSAPDKSGLPSDRFSAERTGGSVSTLTIQRTQQEDSAVYLCASSPPTSGGSDTQYFGPGTRLTVL.

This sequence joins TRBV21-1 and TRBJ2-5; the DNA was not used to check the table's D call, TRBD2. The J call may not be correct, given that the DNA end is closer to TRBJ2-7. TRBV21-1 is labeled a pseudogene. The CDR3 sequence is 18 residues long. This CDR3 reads CASSHLTRCGGRTHEQYF. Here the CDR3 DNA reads TGTGCCAGCAGCCACCTCACAAGATGCGGGGGGCGAACTCACGAGCAGTACTTC.

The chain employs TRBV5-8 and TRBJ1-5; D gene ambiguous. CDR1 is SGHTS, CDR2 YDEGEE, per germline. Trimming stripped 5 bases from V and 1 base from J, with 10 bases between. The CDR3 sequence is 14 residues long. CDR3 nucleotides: TGTGCCAGCAGGAGGGAGACGAGCAATCAGCCCCAGCATTTT. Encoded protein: CASRRETSNQPQHF.

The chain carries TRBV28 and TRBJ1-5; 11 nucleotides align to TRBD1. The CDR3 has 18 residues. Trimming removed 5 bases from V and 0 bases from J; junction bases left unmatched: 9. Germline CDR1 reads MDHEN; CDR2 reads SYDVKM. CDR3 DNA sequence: TGTGCCAGCAGTCCCCACCTCGGACAGGGGGCTAGCAATCAGCCCCAGCATTTT. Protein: CASSPHLGQGASNQPQHF. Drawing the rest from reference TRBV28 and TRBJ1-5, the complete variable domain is DVKVTQSSRYLVKRTGEKVFLECVQDMDHENMFWYRQDPGLGLRLIYFSYDVKMKEKGDIPEGYSVSREKKERFSLILESASTNQTSMYLCASSPHLGQGASNQPQHFGDGTRLSIL.

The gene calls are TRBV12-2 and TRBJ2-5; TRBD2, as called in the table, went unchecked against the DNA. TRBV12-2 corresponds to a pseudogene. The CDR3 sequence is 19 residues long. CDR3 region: CASRPFLLAGGLCGKTQYF. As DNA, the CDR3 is TGTGCAAGTCGCCCCTTTCTTCTAGCGGGGGGGCTCTGTGGCAAGACCCAGTACTTC.

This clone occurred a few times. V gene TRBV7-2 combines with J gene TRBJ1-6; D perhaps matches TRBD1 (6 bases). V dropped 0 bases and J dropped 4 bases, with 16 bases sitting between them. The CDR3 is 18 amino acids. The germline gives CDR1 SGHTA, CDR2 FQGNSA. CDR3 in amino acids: CASSLAYPGAKYNSPLHF. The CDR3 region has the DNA TGTGCCAGCAGCTTAGCGTACCCAGGGGCGAAATATAATTCACCCCTCCACTTT.

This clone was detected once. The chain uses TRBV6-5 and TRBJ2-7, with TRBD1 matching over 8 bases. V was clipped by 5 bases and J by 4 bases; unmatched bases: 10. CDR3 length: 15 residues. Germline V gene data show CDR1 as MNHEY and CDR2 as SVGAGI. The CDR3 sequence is CASSALPGQGYEQYF. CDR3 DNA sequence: TGTGCCAGCAGTGCTCTTCCAGGACAGGGTTACGAGCAGTACTTC.

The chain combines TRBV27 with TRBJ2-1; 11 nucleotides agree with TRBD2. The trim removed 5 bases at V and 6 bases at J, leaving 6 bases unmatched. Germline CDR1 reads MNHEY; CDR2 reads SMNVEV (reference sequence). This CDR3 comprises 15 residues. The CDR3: CASSIAGGPFNEQFF. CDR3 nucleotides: TGTGCCAGCAGTATAGCGGGGGGGCCGTTCAATGAGCAGTTCTTC.

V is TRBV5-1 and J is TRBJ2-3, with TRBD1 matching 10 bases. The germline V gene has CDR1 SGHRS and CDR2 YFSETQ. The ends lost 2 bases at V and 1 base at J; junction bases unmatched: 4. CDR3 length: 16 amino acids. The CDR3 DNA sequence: TGCGCCAGCAGCTTAGATGGGACAGGGGGCACAGATACGCAGTATTTT. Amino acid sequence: CASSLDGTGGTDTQYF. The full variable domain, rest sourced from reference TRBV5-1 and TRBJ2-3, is KAGVTQTPRYLIKTRGQQVTLSCSPISGHRSVSWYQQTPGQGLQFLFEYFSETQRNKGNFPGRFSGRQFSNSRSEMNVSTLELGDSALYLCASSLDGTGGTDTQYFGPGTRLTVL.

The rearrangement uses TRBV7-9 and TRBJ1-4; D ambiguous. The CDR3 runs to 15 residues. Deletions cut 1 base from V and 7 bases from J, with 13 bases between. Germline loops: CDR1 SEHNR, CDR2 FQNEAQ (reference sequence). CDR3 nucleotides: TGTGCCAGCAGCTTAGGAGGACTGCTGGGTGAAAAACTGTTTTTT. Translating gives CASSLGGLLGEKLFF.

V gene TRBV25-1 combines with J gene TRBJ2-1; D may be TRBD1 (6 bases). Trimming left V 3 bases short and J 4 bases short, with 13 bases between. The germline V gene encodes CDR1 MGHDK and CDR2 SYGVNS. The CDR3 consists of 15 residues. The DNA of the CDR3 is TGTGCCAGCAGTGATTCCGTGACAGGTTACAATGAGCAGTTCTTC. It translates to CASSDSVTGYNEQFF.

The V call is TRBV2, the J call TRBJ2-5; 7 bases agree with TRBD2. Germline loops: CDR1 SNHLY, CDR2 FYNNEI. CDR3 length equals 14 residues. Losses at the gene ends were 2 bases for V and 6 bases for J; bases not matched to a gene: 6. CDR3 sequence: CASSERGGLKTQYF. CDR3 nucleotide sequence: TGTGCCAGCAGTGAAAGGGGAGGGTTGAAGACCCAGTACTTC.

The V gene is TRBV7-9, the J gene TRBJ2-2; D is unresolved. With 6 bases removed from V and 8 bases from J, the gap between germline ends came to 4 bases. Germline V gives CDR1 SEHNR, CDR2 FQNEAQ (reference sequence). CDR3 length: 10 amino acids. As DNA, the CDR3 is TGTGCCAGCAGTCAGGGGGAGCTGTTTTTT. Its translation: CASSQGELFF.

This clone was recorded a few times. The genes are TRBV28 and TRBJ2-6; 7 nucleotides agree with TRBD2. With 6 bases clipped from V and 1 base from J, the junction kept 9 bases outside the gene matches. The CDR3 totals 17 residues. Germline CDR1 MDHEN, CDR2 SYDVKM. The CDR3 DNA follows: TGTGCCAGCAGCTCTCCGGGACTACAGTCTGGGGCCAACGTCCTGACTTTC. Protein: CASSSPGLQSGANVLTF.